The 21 T cell receptor beta chains in this list originate from one sample, sequenced in a study of blood T cell repertoires in COVID-19. TCRdb's copy holds only in-frame clones and misses some; the assay was immunoSEQ multiplex PCR. Among around 160,000 clones listed, 90% to 95% were seen once. The specimen sequenced was peripheral blood. The source of these receptors is a woman aged 55-69 years with COVID-19, enrolled during active disease.

This rearrangement joins TRBV19 to TRBJ1-2; no definite D call. The germline CDR1 and CDR2 sequences are LNHDA and SQIVND (reference sequence). V gave up 0 bases and J gave up 3 bases, with 8 bases separating them. This CDR3 region has 14 residues. The CDR3 loop reads CASSIDREDYGYTF. CDR3 DNA sequence: TGTGCCAGTAGTATAGATCGGGAGGACTATGGCTACACCTTC.

The genes are TRBV6-2 or TRBV6-3 and TRBJ2-1, with 10 bases fitting TRBD2. This CDR3 is 15 amino acids long. V lost 3 bases, J lost 12 bases, and 11 bases stayed unmatched. The germline CDR1 and CDR2 sequences are MNHEY and SVGEGT. The CDR3 DNA is TGTGCCAGCAGTTATATACTAGCGGGGAAGGTGGGGCAGTTCTTC. It translates to CASSYILAGKVGQFF.

V is TRBV27 and J is TRBJ2-2, with 12 bases fitting TRBD1. The CDR3 is made up of 22 amino acids. Losses at the gene ends were 5 bases for V and 0 bases for J; bases not matched to a gene: 19. The germline V gene encodes CDR1 MNHEY and CDR2 SMNVEV (reference sequence). The CDR3 bases are TGTGCCAGCAGTCCCCTCCGGGACAGGGGGCTTGTAGGAAGTCCGAACACCGGGGAGCTGTTTTTT. This encodes CASSPLRDRGLVGSPNTGELFF.

This chain links TRBV3-1 (or the pseudogene TRBV3-2) with TRBJ1-3; 9 bases agree with TRBD1. CDR1 is LGHDT, CDR2 YNNKEL, per germline (reference sequence). This CDR3 contains 19 residues. The V gene end was trimmed by 0 bases and the J gene end by 5 bases; junction bases not matched to a gene: 14. The CDR3 protein is CASSQDLSLLGQGRNTIYF. The CDR3 nucleotides read TGTGCCAGCAGCCAAGATTTAAGTCTATTGGGACAGGGCAGAAACACCATATATTTT.

A word on this clone: Other DNA sequences in the same sample also yield this CDR3. V is TRBV5-1 and J is TRBJ2-7, with 7 bases aligning to TRBD1. The germline V gene encodes CDR1 SGHRS and CDR2 YFSETQ. V was clipped by 0 bases and J by 2 bases; unmatched bases: 8. The CDR3 runs to 16 residues. The CDR3 is CASSLGDSGTAYEQYF. The CDR3 bases are TGCGCCAGCAGCTTGGGTGATTCCGGGACAGCCTACGAGCAGTACTTC.

The J gene is TRBJ1-2, the V gene TRBV6-2 or TRBV6-3; D is perhaps TRBD1 (6 bases). V lost 6 bases and J lost 3, with 11 bases in between. The CDR3 is 13 residues long. Germline-derived CDR1 and CDR2 are MNHEY and SVGEGT. The CDR3 region is CASSNAGDYGYTF. Written as DNA, the CDR3 is TGTGCCAGCAGCAACGCAGGGGACTATGGCTACACCTTC.

The CDR3 loop is CASSDRVATDTQYF. The CDR3 DNA reads TGTGCCAGCAGTGACAGGGTCGCGACAGATACGCAGTATTTT. V usage is TRBV2 and J usage is TRBJ2-3, with D perhaps TRBD1 (5 bases). The germline V and J ends were trimmed by 3 bases and 3 bases, with 10 bases remaining between them. CDR1 is SNHLY and CDR2 is FYNNEI in the germline V gene. The CDR3 runs to 14 residues.

The chain is built from TRBV5-1 and TRBJ2-7; 7 bases fit TRBD2. CDR1 and CDR2 (germline): SGHRS, YFSETQ. This CDR3 is built from 16 residues. V shed 2 bases and J 2 bases; nucleotides not matched to a gene: 10. CDR3 region: CASSFERGGTAYEQYF. CDR3 DNA: TGCGCCAGCAGCTTTGAGCGGGGAGGCACTGCCTACGAGCAGTACTTC.

This clone appeared once. CDR3 DNA sequence: TGCGCCAGCAGCTTGGAGGGGCCAGGGAGGGCTGAAGCTTTCTTT. Amino acids: CASSLEGPGRAEAFF. V and J are TRBV5-1 and TRBJ1-1; tentatively, D is TRBD1 (5 bases). There are 15 residues in the CDR3. The germline CDR1 and CDR2 sequences are SGHRS and YFSETQ. V was cut by 0 bases and J by 6 bases, with 15 bases left in between.

The gene calls are TRBV14 and TRBJ2-3; 7 bases are shared with TRBD1. The germline V gene encodes CDR1 SGHDN and CDR2 FVKESK. The CDR3 length is 14 residues. V was clipped by 7 bases and J by 0 bases; unmatched bases: 4. The DNA for the CDR3 is TGTGCCAGCAAAGGGACAGTTAGCACAGATACGCAGTATTTT. This codes for CASKGTVSTDTQYF.

This chain joins TRBV9 and TRBJ1-2; 7 bases fit TRBD1. The CDR3 is 14 residues long. From germline, CDR1 is SGDLS and CDR2 YYNGEE. V trimming: 5 bases; J trimming: 3 bases; junction bases outside the gene matches: 7. The CDR3 reads CASRTTGLDYGYTF. The CDR3 DNA reads as TGTGCCAGCAGGACGACAGGGTTGGACTATGGCTACACCTTC.

The chain joins TRBV18 to TRBJ1-1; 8 bases are a match to TRBD1. From germline, CDR1 is KGHSH and CDR2 LQKENI. V trimming: 3 bases; J trimming: 3 bases; junction bases outside the gene matches: 9. CDR3 size: 16 residues. The DNA of the CDR3 is TGTGCCAGCTCACCCGGGACGAGACAGGGGCACACTGAAGCTTTCTTT. Translated, it gives CASSPGTRQGHTEAFF.

The chain couples TRBV7-2 to TRBJ1-5; D gene uncertain. The CDR3 consists of 15 residues. V was cut by 2 bases and J by 2 bases, with 10 bases left in between. Germline V CDR1 and CDR2: SGHTA, FQGNSA. The CDR3 DNA reads as TGTGCCAGCAGCTTACAGGATAGAGGCAATCAGCCCCAGCATTTT. Translating it yields CASSLQDRGNQPQHF.

The chain recombines TRBV5-1 with TRBJ1-1; D might be TRBD1 (6 bases). Trimming cost V 4 bases and J 1 base, with 14 bases left between them. CDR1 SGHRS and CDR2 YFSETQ come from the germline V gene. This CDR3 has 15 amino acids. The CDR3 is CASSPGGGWNTEAFF. The CDR3 DNA reads as TGCGCCAGCAGCCCGGGGGGGGGCTGGAACACTGAAGCTTTCTTT.

The chain is built from TRBV2 and TRBJ2-7, with 9 nucleotides matching TRBD1. Unmatched junction bases numbered 7, after V lost 8 bases and J lost 5 bases. CDR3 size: 13 residues. Germline CDR1 SNHLY, CDR2 FYNNEI. In DNA, the CDR3 is TGTGCCAGCCGGACAGGGGAAATCCACGAGCAGTACTTC. Amino acids: CASRTGEIHEQYF.

With respect to this clone: The junction departs from germline at one end; a sequencing error may be responsible. V usage is TRBV19 and J usage is TRBJ1-4; TRBD1 agrees at 7 bases. This CDR3 comprises 15 residues. Germline V gives CDR1 LNHDA, CDR2 SQIVND (reference sequence). In DNA form, the CDR3 reads TGTGCCAGTAACACGGGACAGCCAGCTAATGAAAAACTGCTTTTT. Translation: CASNTGQPANEKLLF.

The gene calls are TRBV9 and TRBJ1-5; the D gene is possibly TRBD1 (5 bases). CDR1 is SGDLS and CDR2 is YYNGEE in the germline V gene. The CDR3 contains 18 residues. V was cut by 0 bases and J by 3 bases, with 19 bases left in between. CDR3 DNA: TGTGCCAGCAGCGTAGGAGGTGGGGGGTTAAGGGACAATCAGCCCCAGCATTTT. It codes for CASSVGGGGLRDNQPQHF.

The chain has TRBV7-2 and TRBJ1-2, with D unresolved. The CDR3 contains 14 residues. V was cut by 5 bases and J by 3 bases, with 13 bases left in between. Germline loops: CDR1 SGHTA, CDR2 FQGNSA. The DNA of the CDR3 is TGTGCCAGCAGCCAACTCTCTGCGGACTATGGCTACACCTTC. This encodes CASSQLSADYGYTF. Drawing the rest from reference TRBV7-2 and TRBJ1-2, the complete variable domain is GAGVSQSPSNKVTEKGKDVELRCDPISGHTALYWYRQSLGQGLEFLIYFQGNSAPDKSGLPSDRFSAERTGGSVSTLTIQRTQQEDSAVYLCASSQLSADYGYTFGSGTRLTVV.

The V gene is TRBV29-1, the J gene TRBJ1-1, with 8 bases matching TRBD1. CDR1 is SQVTM and CDR2 is ANQGSEA in the germline V gene. This CDR3 has 13 amino acids. With V trimmed by 6 bases and J by 3 bases, 6 bases remained unmatched. CDR3 amino acids: CSVAGTGYTEAFF. The CDR3 DNA is TGCAGCGTCGCCGGGACAGGTTACACTGAAGCTTTCTTT. Variable domain in full (rest from reference TRBV29-1 and TRBJ1-1): SAVISQKPSRDICQRGTSLTIQCQVDSQVTMMFWYRQQPGQSLTLIATANQGSEATYESGFVIDKFPISRPNLTFSTLTVSNMSPEDSSIYLCSVAGTGYTEAFFGQGTRLTVV.

The genes are TRBV5-4 and TRBJ1-3; D gene unclear. In germline, CDR1 is SGHNT, CDR2 YYREEE (reference sequence). V was trimmed by 0 bases and J by 2 bases, leaving 6 bases between them. This CDR3 comprises 14 residues. CDR3 coding DNA: TGTGCCAGCAGCTTGGCGTCAGCTGGAAACACCATATATTTT. It translates to CASSLASAGNTIYF.

The V and J genes are TRBV11-3 and TRBJ2-1; 12 nucleotides match TRBD2. The V segment lost 6 bases and the J segment 3 bases; nucleotides outside the gene matches: 3. Germline CDR1 and CDR2: SGHNT and YENEEA. The CDR3 runs to 15 residues. CDR3 sequence: CASSQLAGGYNEQFF. CDR3 sequence (DNA): TGTGCCAGCAGTCAACTAGCGGGGGGCTACAATGAGCAGTTCTTC.